The clone carrying this T cell receptor (beta chain) was observed a handful of times. Antigen specificity is unknown. Sample barcodes and UMIs were carried by the TCR alpha and TCR beta cDNA libraries that 5'RACE generated with constant-segment primers. TCRdb re-called the 5' RACE reads through MiXCR, storing one row per CDR3 protein. The table has approximately 270,000 distinct CDR3 sequences, 15% to 20% seen once. The sample comes from a study of T-cell memory formation after mild COVID-19. The germline V and J ends were trimmed by 6 bases and 1 base, with 11 bases remaining between them. CDR1 SNHLY and CDR2 FYNNEI come from the germline V gene. This CDR3 is built from 14 residues. Study outcomes and limitations: The second-wave clones peaking on day 37 were not confirmed as SARS-CoV-2-specific. CD8+ contracting clones occupied EMRA, while CD4+ ones occupied mainly CM and EM. Some SARS-CoV-2-responding clones were already detected in memory before infection.

The V call is TRBV2, the J call TRBJ2-3, with D possibly TRBD2 on 6 matching bases. The receptor comes from a man between 18 and 35 years old who had mild COVID-19 (a few samples of this study predate the infection). Cell type and time point are not known. The sequenced material came from PBMCs or a T cell subset sorted from them (not recorded which). The CDR3 bases are TGTGCCAGCAGACTGGGGGAGGGCACAGATACGCAGTATTTT. This codes for CASRLGEGTDTQYF.